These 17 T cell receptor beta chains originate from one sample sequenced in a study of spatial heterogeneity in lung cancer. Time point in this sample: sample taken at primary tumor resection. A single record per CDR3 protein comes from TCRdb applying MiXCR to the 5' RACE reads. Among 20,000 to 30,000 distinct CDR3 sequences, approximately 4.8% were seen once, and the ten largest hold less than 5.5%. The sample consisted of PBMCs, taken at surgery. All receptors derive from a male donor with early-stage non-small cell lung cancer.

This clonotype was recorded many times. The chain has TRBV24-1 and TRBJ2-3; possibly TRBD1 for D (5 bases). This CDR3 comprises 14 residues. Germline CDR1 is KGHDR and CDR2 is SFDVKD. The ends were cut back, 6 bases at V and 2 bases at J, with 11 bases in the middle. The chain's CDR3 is CATSRAGNTDTQYF. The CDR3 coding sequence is TGTGCCACCAGTAGGGCAGGGAACACAGATACGCAGTATTTT.

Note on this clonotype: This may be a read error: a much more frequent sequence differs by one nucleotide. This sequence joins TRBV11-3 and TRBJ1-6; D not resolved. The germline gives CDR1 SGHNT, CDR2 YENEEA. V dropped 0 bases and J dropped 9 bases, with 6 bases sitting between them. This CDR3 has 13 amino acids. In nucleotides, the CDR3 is TGTGCCAGCAGCTTAGAACATTTTTCACCCCTCCACTTT. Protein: CASSLEHFSPLHF.

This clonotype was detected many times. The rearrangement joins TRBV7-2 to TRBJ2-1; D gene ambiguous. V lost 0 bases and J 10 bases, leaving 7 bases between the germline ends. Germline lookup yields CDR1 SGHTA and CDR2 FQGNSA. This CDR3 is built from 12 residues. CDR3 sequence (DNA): TGTGCCAGCAGCTTAGCGCTCGGGGAGCAGTTCTTC. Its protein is CASSLALGEQFF. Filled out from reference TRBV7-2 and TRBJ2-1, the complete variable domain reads GAGVSQSPSNKVTEKGKDVELRCDPISGHTALYWYRQSLGQGLEFLIYFQGNSAPDKSGLPSDRFSAERTGGSVSTLTIQRTQQEDSAVYLCASSLALGEQFFGPGTRLTVL.

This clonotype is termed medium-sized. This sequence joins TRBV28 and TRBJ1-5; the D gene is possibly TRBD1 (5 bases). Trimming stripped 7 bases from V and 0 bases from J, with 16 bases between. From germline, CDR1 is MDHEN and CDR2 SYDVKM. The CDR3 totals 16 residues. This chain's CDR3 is CASKPGGGHSNQPQHF. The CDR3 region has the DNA TGTGCCAGCAAACCTGGTGGGGGTCATAGCAATCAGCCCCAGCATTTT.

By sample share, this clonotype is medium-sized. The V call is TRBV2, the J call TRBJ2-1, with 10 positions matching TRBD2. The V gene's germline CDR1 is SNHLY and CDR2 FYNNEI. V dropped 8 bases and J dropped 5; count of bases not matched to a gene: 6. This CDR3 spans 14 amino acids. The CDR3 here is CASQKRGGHNEQFF. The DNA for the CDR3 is TGTGCCAGCCAAAAGCGGGGGGGCCACAATGAGCAGTTCTTC.

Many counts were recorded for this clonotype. Here the CDR3 DNA reads TGTGCCAGTAGTATGGGGGCCGCTTACGAGCAGTACTTC. Its protein product is CASSMGAAYEQYF. The J gene is TRBJ2-7, the V gene TRBV19; possible D gene TRBD1, 6 bases. Trimming pared 3 bases from V and 4 bases from J, leaving 10 bases between. CDR3 size: 13 residues. Germline values: CDR1 LNHDA, CDR2 SQIVND (reference sequence). The complete variable domain, with remaining parts taken from reference TRBV19 and TRBJ2-7, reads DGGITQSPKYLFRKEGQNVTLSCEQNLNHDAMYWYRQDPGQGLRLIYYSQIVNDFQKGDIAEGYSVSREKKESFPLTVTSAQKNPTAFYLCASSMGAAYEQYFGPGTRLTVT.

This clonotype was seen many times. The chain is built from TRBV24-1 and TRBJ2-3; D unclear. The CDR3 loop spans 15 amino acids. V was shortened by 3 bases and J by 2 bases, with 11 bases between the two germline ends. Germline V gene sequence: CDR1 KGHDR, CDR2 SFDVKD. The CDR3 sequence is CATSDARQVTDTQYF. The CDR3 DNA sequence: TGTGCCACCAGTGATGCTCGCCAGGTCACAGATACGCAGTATTTT.

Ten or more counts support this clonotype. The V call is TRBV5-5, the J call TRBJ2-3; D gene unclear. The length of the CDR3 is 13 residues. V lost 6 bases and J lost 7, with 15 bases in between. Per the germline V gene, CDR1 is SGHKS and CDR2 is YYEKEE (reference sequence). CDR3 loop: CASNSAGFNTQYF. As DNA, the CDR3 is TGTGCCAGCAACTCTGCCGGATTTAATACGCAGTATTTT.

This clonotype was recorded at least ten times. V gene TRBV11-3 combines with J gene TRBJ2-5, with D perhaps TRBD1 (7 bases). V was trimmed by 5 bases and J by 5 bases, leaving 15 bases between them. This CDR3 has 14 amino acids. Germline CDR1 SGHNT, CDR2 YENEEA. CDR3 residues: CASSPTRGVETQYF. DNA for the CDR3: TGTGCCAGCAGCCCGACCAGGGGGGTTGAGACCCAGTACTTC. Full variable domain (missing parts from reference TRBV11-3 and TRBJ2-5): EAGVVQSPRYKIIEKKQPVAFWCNPISGHNTLYWYLQNLGQGPELLIRYENEEAVDDSQLPKDRFSAERLKGVDSTLKIQPAELGDSAVYLCASSPTRGVETQYFGPGTRLLVL.

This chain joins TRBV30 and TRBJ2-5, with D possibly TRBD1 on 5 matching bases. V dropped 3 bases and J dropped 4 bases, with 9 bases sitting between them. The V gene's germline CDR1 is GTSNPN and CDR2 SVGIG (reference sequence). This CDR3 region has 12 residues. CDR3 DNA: TGTGCCTGGAGCTTAGGGGCAGAGACCCAGTACTTC. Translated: CAWSLGAETQYF.

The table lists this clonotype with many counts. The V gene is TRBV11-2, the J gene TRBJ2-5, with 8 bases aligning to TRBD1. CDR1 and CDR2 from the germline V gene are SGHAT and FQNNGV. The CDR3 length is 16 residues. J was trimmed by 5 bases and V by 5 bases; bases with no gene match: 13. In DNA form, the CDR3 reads TGTGCCAGCAGCCCCGGACAGGGTCTGGCATTGGAGACCCAGTACTTC. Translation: CASSPGQGLALETQYF.

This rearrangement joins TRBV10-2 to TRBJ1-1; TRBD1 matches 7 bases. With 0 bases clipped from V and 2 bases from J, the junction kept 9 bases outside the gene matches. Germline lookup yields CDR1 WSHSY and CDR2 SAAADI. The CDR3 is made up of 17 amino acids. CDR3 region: CASSESQGPPSNTEAFF. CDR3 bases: TGCGCCAGCAGTGAGTCACAGGGGCCCCCCAGCAACACTGAAGCTTTCTTT.

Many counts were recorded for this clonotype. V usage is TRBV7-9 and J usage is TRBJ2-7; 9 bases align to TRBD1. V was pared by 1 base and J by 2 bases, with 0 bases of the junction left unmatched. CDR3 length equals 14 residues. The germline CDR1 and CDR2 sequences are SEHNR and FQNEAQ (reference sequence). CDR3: CASSLGTGAYEQYF. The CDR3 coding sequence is TGTGCCAGCAGCTTAGGGACAGGGGCCTACGAGCAGTACTTC.

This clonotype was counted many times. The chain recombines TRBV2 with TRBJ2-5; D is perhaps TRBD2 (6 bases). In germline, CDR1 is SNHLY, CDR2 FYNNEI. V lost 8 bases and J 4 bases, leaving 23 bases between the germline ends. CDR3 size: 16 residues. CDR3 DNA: TGTGCCAGCCATCCCCTCGGACGGGGGAGTCCAGAGACCCAGTACTTC. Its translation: CASHPLGRGSPETQYF.

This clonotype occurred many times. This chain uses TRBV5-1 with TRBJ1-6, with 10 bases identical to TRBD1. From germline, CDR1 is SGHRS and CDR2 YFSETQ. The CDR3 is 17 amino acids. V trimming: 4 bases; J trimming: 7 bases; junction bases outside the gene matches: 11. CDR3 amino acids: CASSGDRGATWNSPLHF. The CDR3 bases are TGCGCCAGCAGCGGGGACAGGGGCGCCACGTGGAATTCACCCCTCCACTTT.

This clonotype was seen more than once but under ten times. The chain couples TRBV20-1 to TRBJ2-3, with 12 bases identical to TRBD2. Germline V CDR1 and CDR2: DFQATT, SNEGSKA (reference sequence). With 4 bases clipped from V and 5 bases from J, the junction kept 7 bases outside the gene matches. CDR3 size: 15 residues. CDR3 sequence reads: CSANKLAGGEDTQYF. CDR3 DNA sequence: TGCAGTGCTAACAAACTAGCGGGGGGTGAAGATACGCAGTATTTT.

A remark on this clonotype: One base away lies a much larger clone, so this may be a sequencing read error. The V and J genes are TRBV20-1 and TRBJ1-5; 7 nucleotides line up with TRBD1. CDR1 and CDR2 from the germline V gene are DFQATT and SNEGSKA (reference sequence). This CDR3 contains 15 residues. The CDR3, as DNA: TGCAGTGCCCCAAGCGGGCAGGGGGGCAATCAGCTCCAGCATTTT. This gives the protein CSAPSGQGGNQLQHF.